This TCR beta chain is drawn from a study of PD-1 blockade in classical Hodgkin lymphoma. Clones were sequenced by immunoSEQ multiplex PCR, and TCRdb holds only the in-frame ones, with some missing. Of tens of thousands of clones in the sample, approximately 90% were seen once. Study-wide findings and caveats: Researchers reported that CD4+ TCR diversity, though not CD8+, rose significantly by C4D1.

The CDR3 loop spans 13 amino acids. Germline V gene data show CDR1 as SGHTA and CDR2 as FQGNSA. V lost 3 bases and J 3 bases, leaving 9 bases between the germline ends. Time point of the sample: cycle 4 day 1 (C4D1), after more than 5 weeks of nivolumab. Every single patient, without exception, relapsed after autologous stem cell transplantation, and brentuximab vedotin exposure varied. About this clone: Its target is unknown.

Sample: peripheral blood mononuclear cells (PBMCs), taken before the fourth cycle of nivolumab. This receptor was identified in a human donor with classical Hodgkin lymphoma. This chain joins TRBV7-2 and TRBJ2-7; TRBD1 is a possible D gene (6 bases). The CDR3 reads CASSFGQLYEQYF. CDR3 DNA: TGTGCCAGCAGCTTCGGACAGCTCTACGAGCAGTACTTC.